The 2 T cell receptor beta chains listed next were all sequenced from one sample in a study of cytomegalovirus exposure and HLA in healthy donors (dated by TCRdb to 2015 to 2018). Libraries were constructed by the immunoSEQ multiplex PCR assay. For the multiplex PCR, a mixture combining 60 forward primers for TCR Vbeta segments and 13 reverse primers for TCR Jbeta segments was used. Sourced from immuneACCESS, this table was stored by TCRdb with only in-frame sequences that have V and J called. A share of the clones is absent; for the studies checked, an unresolved V gene accounts for under half, and the remainder has no known explanation. Here the sample has over 85,000 clones; about 80% occur a single time. The biggest ten clones account for 13% of the sample. Sequences were obtained from PBMCs. The receptors originated from a man aged 25 to 45 in good health and CMV-seropositive.

The gene calls are TRBV10-3 and TRBJ1-3; unclear D gene. Germline V CDR1 and CDR2: ENHRY, SYGVKD. The CDR3 sequence is 13 residues long. V lost 7 bases and J lost 4, with 11 bases in between. CDR3 in amino acids: CAIMAASGNTIYF. DNA for the CDR3: TGTGCCATCATGGCGGCATCAGGAAACACCATATATTTT.

This clone was detected once. This rearrangement joins TRBV9 to TRBJ2-7, with a possible D match to TRBD1 (6 bases). Between the trimmed V and J ends, which lost 3 bases and 0 bases, there was a span of 13 bases. The CDR3 is 15 amino acids. In germline, CDR1 is SGDLS, CDR2 YYNGEE. CDR3 DNA sequence: TGTGCCAGCAGCGCGACCGTGGACAGCTCCTACGAGCAGTACTTC. It specifies CASSATVDSSYEQYF.